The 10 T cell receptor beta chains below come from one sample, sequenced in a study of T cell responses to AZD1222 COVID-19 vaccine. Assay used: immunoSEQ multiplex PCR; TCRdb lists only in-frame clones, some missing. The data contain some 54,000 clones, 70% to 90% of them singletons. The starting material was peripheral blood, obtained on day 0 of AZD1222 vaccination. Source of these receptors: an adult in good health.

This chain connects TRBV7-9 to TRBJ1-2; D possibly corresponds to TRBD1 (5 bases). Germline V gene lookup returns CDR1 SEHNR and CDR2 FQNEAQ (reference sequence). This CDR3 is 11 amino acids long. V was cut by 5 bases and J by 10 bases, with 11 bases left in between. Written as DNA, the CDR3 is TGTGCCAGCAGCCCCGCGGGGGACTACACCTTC. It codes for CASSPAGDYTF.

CDR3: CASSPNTGDYGYTF. The CDR3 nucleotides are TGTGCCAGCAGCCCGAATACAGGGGACTATGGCTACACCTTC. The chain uses TRBV9 and TRBJ1-2; TRBD1 matches 7 bases. This CDR3 is 14 amino acids long. With 4 bases clipped from V and 3 bases from J, the junction kept 6 bases outside the gene matches. Per the germline V gene, CDR1 is SGDLS and CDR2 is YYNGEE.

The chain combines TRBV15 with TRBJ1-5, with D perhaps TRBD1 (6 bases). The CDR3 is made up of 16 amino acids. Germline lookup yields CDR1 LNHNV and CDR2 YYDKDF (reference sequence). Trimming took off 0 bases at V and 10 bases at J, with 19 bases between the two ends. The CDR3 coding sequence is TGTGCCACCAGCAGAGAGCGGGGGCCAGGAATGATTCCCCAGCATTTT. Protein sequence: CATSRERGPGMIPQHF.

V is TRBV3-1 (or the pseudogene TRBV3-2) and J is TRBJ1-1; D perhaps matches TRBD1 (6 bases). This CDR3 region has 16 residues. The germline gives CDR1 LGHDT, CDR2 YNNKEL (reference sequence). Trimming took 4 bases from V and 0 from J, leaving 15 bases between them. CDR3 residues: CASSRNPGGLNTEAFF. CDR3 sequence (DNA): TGTGCCAGCAGCCGAAACCCCGGGGGCTTGAACACTGAAGCTTTCTTT.

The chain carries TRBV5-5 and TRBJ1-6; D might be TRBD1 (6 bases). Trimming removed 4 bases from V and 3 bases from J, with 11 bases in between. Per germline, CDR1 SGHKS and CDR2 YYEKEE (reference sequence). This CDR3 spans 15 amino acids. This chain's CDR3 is CASSPTGFYNSPLHF. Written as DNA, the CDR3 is TGTGCCAGCAGCCCCACAGGGTTCTATAATTCACCCCTCCACTTT.

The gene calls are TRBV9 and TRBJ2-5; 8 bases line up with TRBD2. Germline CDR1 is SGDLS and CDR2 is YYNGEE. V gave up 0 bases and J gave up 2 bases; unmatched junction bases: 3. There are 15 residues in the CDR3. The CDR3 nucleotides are TGTGCCAGCAGCGTAGCGGGGGGGCTTCAAGAGACCCAGTACTTC. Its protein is CASSVAGGLQETQYF.

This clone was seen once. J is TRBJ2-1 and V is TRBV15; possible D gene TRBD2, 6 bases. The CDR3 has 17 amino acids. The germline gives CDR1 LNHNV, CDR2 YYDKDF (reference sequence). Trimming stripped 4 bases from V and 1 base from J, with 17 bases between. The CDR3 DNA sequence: TGTGCCACCAGCACCGCCCTGGACTACGATTCCTACAATGAGCAGTTCTTC. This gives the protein CATSTALDYDSYNEQFF.

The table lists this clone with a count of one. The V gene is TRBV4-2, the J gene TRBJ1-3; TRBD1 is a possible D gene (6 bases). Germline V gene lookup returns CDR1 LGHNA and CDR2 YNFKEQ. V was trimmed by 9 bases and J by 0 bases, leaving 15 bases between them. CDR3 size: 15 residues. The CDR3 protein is CASQQGHFSGNTIYF. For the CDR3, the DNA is TGTGCCAGTCAACAGGGCCACTTCTCTGGAAACACCATATATTTT.

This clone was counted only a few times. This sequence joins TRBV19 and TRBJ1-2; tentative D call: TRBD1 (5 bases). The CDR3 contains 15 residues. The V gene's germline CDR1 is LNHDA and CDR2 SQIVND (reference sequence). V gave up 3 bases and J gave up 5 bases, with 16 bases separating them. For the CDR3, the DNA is TGTGCCAGTAGTATGGGTAGGGACGTGTCTTATGGCTACACCTTC. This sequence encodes CASSMGRDVSYGYTF.

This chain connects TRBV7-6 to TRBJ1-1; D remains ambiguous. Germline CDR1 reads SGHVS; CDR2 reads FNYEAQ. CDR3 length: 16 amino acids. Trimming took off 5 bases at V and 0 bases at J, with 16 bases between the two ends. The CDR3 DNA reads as TGTGCCAGCAGCCTGGAGGCCAGTGGGATGAACACTGAAGCTTTCTTT. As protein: CASSLEASGMNTEAFF.